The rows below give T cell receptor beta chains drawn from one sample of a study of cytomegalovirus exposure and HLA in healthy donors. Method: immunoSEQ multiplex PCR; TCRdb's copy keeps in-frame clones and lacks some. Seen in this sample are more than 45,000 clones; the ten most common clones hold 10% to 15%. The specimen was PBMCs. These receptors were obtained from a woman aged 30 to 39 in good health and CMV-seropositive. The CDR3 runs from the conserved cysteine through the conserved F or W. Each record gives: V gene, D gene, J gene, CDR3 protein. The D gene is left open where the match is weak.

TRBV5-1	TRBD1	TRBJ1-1	CASRSGQGPPEAFF
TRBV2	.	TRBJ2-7	CASRGGRPTYEQYF
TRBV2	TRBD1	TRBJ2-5	CASSGQSETQYF
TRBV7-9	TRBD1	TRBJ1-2	CASSAGGQGGNNGYTF
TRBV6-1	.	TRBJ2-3	CASSSQGLHADTQYF
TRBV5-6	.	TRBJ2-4	CASSLVGTPEYF
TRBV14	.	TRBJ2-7	CASSQWGLDEQYF
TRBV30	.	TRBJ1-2	CAWSRGWGYTF
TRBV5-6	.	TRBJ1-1	CASSYRASHTEAFF
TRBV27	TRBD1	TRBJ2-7	CASSAPTGGFYEQYF
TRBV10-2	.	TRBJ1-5	CASSESGHRNQPQHF
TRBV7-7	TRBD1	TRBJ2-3	CASSPLRGPSTDTQYF
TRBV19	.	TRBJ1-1	CASIRGVNTEAFF
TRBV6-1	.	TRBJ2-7	CASSDGTVGLGPTYEQYF
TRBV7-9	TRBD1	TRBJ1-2	CASSPRQGLGYTF
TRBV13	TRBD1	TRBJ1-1	CASSPRTGGNTEAFF
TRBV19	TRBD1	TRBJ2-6	CASSTLRDRGALFGANVLTF
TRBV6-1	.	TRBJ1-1	CASSPQEENTEAFF
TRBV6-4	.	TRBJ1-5	CASSDERLNQPQHF
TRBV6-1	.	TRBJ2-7	CASSEWDTAYEQYF